This T cell receptor beta chain was recovered during a study of blood T cell repertoires in COVID-19. Study in general: PBMCs, B-cell-depleted T cells, or T cells provided the cDNA or gDNA that made up the material.

Repertoires were generated with immunoSEQ multiplex PCR, while TCRdb's copy carries only in-frame clones and drops some. Of 55,000 to 65,000 clones listed, about 90% are singletons. This clone was seen a handful of times. CDR3 size: 16 residues. Germline CDR1 is SEHNR and CDR2 is FQNEAQ (reference sequence). V was shortened by 0 bases and J by 2 bases, with 13 bases between the two germline ends. The material sequenced was peripheral blood. The TCR was taken from a man between 60 and 75 years old with acute or convalescent COVID-19. The chain uses TRBV7-9 and TRBJ2-5, with D possibly being TRBD2 (5 bases). The CDR3 reads CASSLARASRQETQYF. As DNA, the CDR3 is TGTGCCAGCAGCTTAGCGAGGGCTAGCAGACAAGAGACCCAGTACTTC.